This T cell receptor beta chain is drawn from a study of blood T cell repertoires in COVID-19. At the level of the study: Specimens from acute and convalescent COVID-19 originated in the United States, Italy and Spain. Sources were T cells, B-cell-depleted T cells, or PBMCs; the material itself was cDNA or gDNA.

Grouping used clinical history reported by participants in a survey and questionnaire. Original processing notes: Reference gene primer amplification yielded estimated nucleated cell counts. The table came from immunoSEQ multiplex PCR; TCRdb's copy has only in-frame clones and leaves some out. That table is the source of V, J and clone size, and D and trimming were worked out from the DNA. The sample carries about 260,000 clones, 85% to 90% recorded once. The V end was cut by 7 bases, the J end by 8 bases, with 23 bases between. Germline V gene data show CDR1 as LNHDA and CDR2 as SQIVND (reference sequence). The CDR3 spans 15 residues.

This clonotype was sampled from a woman aged 30 to 39 with acute COVID-19. The rearrangement joins TRBV19 to TRBJ1-2, with D tentatively TRBD1 (6 bases). The sample taken for sequencing was PBMCs or T cells enriched from blood (not recorded which). Written as DNA, the CDR3 is TGTGCCAGTACCGACTCCCACCAGGGGAGGGAAGGCTACACCTTC. It encodes CASTDSHQGREGYTF. Full variable domain (rest looked up from reference TRBV19 and TRBJ1-2): DGGITQSPKYLFRKEGQNVTLSCEQNLNHDAMYWYRQDPGQGLRLIYYSQIVNDFQKGDIAEGYSVSREKKESFPLTVTSAQKNPTAFYLCASTDSHQGREGYTFGSGTRLTVV.